This T cell receptor beta chain originates from a study of CD8 T cells in ankylosing spondylitis. This clonotype has a handful of counts. The antigen remains undetermined. Study-wide points: In ankylosing spondylitis patients, matched synovial fluid reportedly showed significant enrichment of disease-linked clones. Typical of ankylosing spondylitis blood, it appeared, was a TCR beta motif of eight highly homologous variants.

The V and J ends lost 4 bases and 5 bases, in that order; junction bases with no gene match: 11. Germline CDR1 and CDR2: LGHNA and YNFKEQ. The CDR3 runs to 15 residues. TCRdb ran MiXCR on the 5' RACE reads and lists one entry per CDR3 protein. Of 300,000 to 350,000 distinct CDR3 sequences listed, 14% to 15% are singletons. The chain uses TRBV4-2 and TRBJ2-7; 7 bases match TRBD2. The origin of this receptor is a male donor with ankylosing spondylitis or in good health (not recorded which). Sequencing used blood, either unsorted or a sorted T cell fraction (not recorded which). The CDR3 DNA sequence: TGTGCCAGCAGCCGAAATGGCGGGAGAGGGGACGAGCAGTACTTC. Translation: CASSRNGGRGDEQYF.